A selection of T cell receptor beta chains follows, all from one sample in a study of beta chain features in type 1 diabetes. Sequencing used immunoSEQ multiplex PCR; TCRdb keeps in-frame clones, though not all of them. The sample contains under 300,000 clones, approximately 16% of which appear only once. The sequencing input was naive CD4+ T cells from blood. The receptors originated from a man aged 25 to 40 with type 1 diabetes. CDR3s include the opening cysteine and the closing phenylalanine or tryptophan. A D gene is named only where the DNA matches it firmly. Part of the rows lack a size; the others show once, few, many or a class for expanded clones.

D gene: TRBD1; clone size: few; CDR3 length: 14; V gene: TRBV18; J gene: TRBJ2-7; CDR3 protein: CASSPRDRGHEQYF; CDR3 DNA: TGTGCCAGCTCACCTCGGGACAGGGGCCACGAGCAGTACTTC
D gene: .; clone size: .; CDR3 length: 13; V gene: TRBV11-2; J gene: TRBJ2-5; CDR3 protein: CASSNLSGETQYF; CDR3 DNA: TGTGCCAGCAGCAACCTAAGTGGAGAGACCCAGTACTTC
D gene: .; clone size: few; CDR3 length: 14; V gene: TRBV27; J gene: TRBJ2-7; CDR3 protein: CASSLMAGAYEQYF; CDR3 DNA: TGTGCCAGCAGTTTAATGGCCGGAGCGTACGAGCAGTACTTC
D gene: TRBD1; clone size: few; CDR3 length: 13; V gene: TRBV30; J gene: TRBJ2-3; CDR3 protein: CAWMRGLTDTQYF; CDR3 DNA: TGTGCCTGGATGAGGGGGCTGACAGATACGCAGTATTTT
D gene: .; clone size: .; CDR3 length: 11; V gene: TRBV6-5; J gene: TRBJ2-7; CDR3 protein: CASSYLGVQYF; CDR3 DNA: TGTGCCAGCAGTTACCTGGGAGTGCAGTACTTC
D gene: .; clone size: few; CDR3 length: 13; V gene: TRBV7-2; J gene: TRBJ2-1; CDR3 protein: CASSLDLLNEQFF; CDR3 DNA: TGTGCCAGCAGCTTAGATCTACTCAATGAGCAGTTCTTC
D gene: .; clone size: .; CDR3 length: 13; V gene: TRBV7-9; J gene: TRBJ2-3; CDR3 protein: CASSFGQTDTQYF; CDR3 DNA: TGTGCCAGCAGCTTCGGACAGACAGATACGCAGTATTTT
D gene: TRBD1; clone size: .; CDR3 length: 14; V gene: TRBV5-1; J gene: TRBJ2-7; CDR3 protein: CASSSGTGGDEQYF; CDR3 DNA: TGCGCCAGCAGCTCCGGGACAGGGGGCGACGAGCAGTACTTC
D gene: .; clone size: .; CDR3 length: 14; V gene: TRBV7-2; J gene: TRBJ2-1; CDR3 protein: CASSLGLSYNEQFF; CDR3 DNA: TGTGCCAGCAGCCTGGGACTTTCCTACAATGAGCAGTTCTTC
D gene: .; clone size: .; CDR3 length: 15; V gene: TRBV5-1; J gene: TRBJ2-7; CDR3 protein: CASSPPGREGYEQYF; CDR3 DNA: TGCGCCAGCAGCCCACCCGGCAGGGAAGGATACGAGCAGTACTTC
D gene: .; clone size: .; CDR3 length: 16; V gene: TRBV30; J gene: TRBJ2-2; CDR3 protein: CAWSVGGGPLSRELFF; CDR3 DNA: TGTGCCTGGAGTGTAGGAGGCGGCCCCTTAAGCCGGGAGCTGTTTTTT
D gene: .; clone size: .; CDR3 length: 14; V gene: TRBV29-1; J gene: TRBJ2-5; CDR3 protein: CSVLIGRYQETQYF; CDR3 DNA: TGCAGCGTTCTCATCGGGCGGTACCAAGAGACCCAGTACTTC
D gene: TRBD1; clone size: .; CDR3 length: 15; V gene: TRBV29-1; J gene: TRBJ2-6; CDR3 protein: CSVRQGFGGANVLTF; CDR3 DNA: TGCAGCGTCCGACAGGGGTTTGGCGGGGCCAACGTCCTGACTTTC
D gene: .; clone size: .; CDR3 length: 17; V gene: TRBV9; J gene: TRBJ2-6; CDR3 protein: CASSWQRRPSGANVLTF; CDR3 DNA: TGTGCCAGCAGCTGGCAAAGACGGCCATCTGGGGCCAACGTCCTGACTTTC
D gene: .; clone size: .; CDR3 length: 15; V gene: TRBV11-2; J gene: TRBJ2-3; CDR3 protein: CASSFPRGGTDTQYF; CDR3 DNA: TGTGCCAGCAGCTTTCCCAGGGGCGGCACAGATACGCAGTATTTT
D gene: .; clone size: .; CDR3 length: 15; V gene: TRBV11-2; J gene: TRBJ1-2; CDR3 protein: CASSLEPDANYGYTF; CDR3 DNA: TGTGCCAGCAGCTTAGAGCCGGACGCTAACTATGGCTACACCTTC
D gene: .; clone size: .; CDR3 length: 14; V gene: TRBV28; J gene: TRBJ2-7; CDR3 protein: CASSFIGGDYEQYF; CDR3 DNA: TGTGCCAGCAGTTTTATTGGGGGAGACTACGAGCAGTACTTC
D gene: .; clone size: .; CDR3 length: 11; V gene: TRBV4-1; J gene: TRBJ1-5; CDR3 protein: CASSQYQPQHF; CDR3 DNA: TGCGCCAGCAGCCAATATCAGCCCCAGCATTTT
D gene: .; clone size: few; CDR3 length: 16; V gene: TRBV27; J gene: TRBJ2-7; CDR3 protein: CASRKGELDGSYEQYF; CDR3 DNA: TGTGCCAGCAGAAAGGGGGAACTGGACGGCTCCTACGAGCAGTACTTC
D gene: .; clone size: .; CDR3 length: 12; V gene: TRBV14; J gene: TRBJ2-1; CDR3 protein: CASSQGGREQFF; CDR3 DNA: TGTGCCAGCAGCCAAGGTGGAAGGGAGCAGTTCTTC
D gene: .; clone size: .; CDR3 length: 11; V gene: TRBV7-9; J gene: TRBJ2-5; CDR3 protein: CASAKQETQYF; CDR3 DNA: TGTGCCAGCGCGAAACAAGAGACCCAGTACTTC
D gene: .; clone size: few; CDR3 length: 15; V gene: TRBV10-3; J gene: TRBJ2-3; CDR3 protein: CAISESARGTDTQYF; CDR3 DNA: TGTGCCATCAGTGAGTCGGCCAGGGGCACAGATACGCAGTATTTT
D gene: TRBD1; clone size: .; CDR3 length: 15; V gene: TRBV7-2; J gene: TRBJ2-7; CDR3 protein: CASSTRQGSSYEQYF; CDR3 DNA: TGTGCCAGCAGCACCCGACAGGGGAGCTCCTACGAGCAGTACTTC
D gene: .; clone size: .; CDR3 length: 12; V gene: TRBV2; J gene: TRBJ2-5; CDR3 protein: CASSERGETQYF; CDR3 DNA: TGTGCCAGCAGTGAAAGGGGAGAGACCCAGTACTTC
D gene: .; clone size: .; CDR3 length: 12; V gene: TRBV6-5; J gene: TRBJ2-1; CDR3 protein: CASSYRGNEQFF; CDR3 DNA: TGTGCCAGCAGTTACCGGGGAAATGAGCAGTTCTTC
D gene: .; clone size: few; CDR3 length: 17; V gene: TRBV18; J gene: TRBJ2-6; CDR3 protein: CASSPPGRGSGANVLTF; CDR3 DNA: TGTGCCAGCTCACCACCCGGGCGAGGCTCTGGGGCCAACGTCCTGACTTTC
D gene: .; clone size: .; CDR3 length: 19; V gene: TRBV23-1; J gene: TRBJ1-5; CDR3 protein: CASSQPNRPPKWGNQPQHF; CDR3 DNA: TGCGCCAGCAGTCAACCCAATCGGCCTCCAAAGTGGGGCAATCAGCCCCAGCATTTT
D gene: .; clone size: .; CDR3 length: 12; V gene: TRBV11-2; J gene: TRBJ2-5; CDR3 protein: CASSRAGETQYF; CDR3 DNA: TGTGCCAGCAGTAGGGCAGGGGAGACCCAGTACTTC
D gene: .; clone size: .; CDR3 length: 15; V gene: TRBV7-9; J gene: TRBJ2-5; CDR3 protein: CASSLVGQWQETQYF; CDR3 DNA: TGTGCCAGCAGCTTAGTAGGACAGTGGCAAGAGACCCAGTACTTC
D gene: .; clone size: .; CDR3 length: 14; V gene: TRBV18; J gene: TRBJ2-5; CDR3 protein: CASSSFQGRETQYF; CDR3 DNA: TGTGCCAGCTCATCTTTTCAGGGCCGGGAGACCCAGTACTTC
D gene: .; clone size: .; CDR3 length: 12; V gene: TRBV29-1; J gene: TRBJ2-5; CDR3 protein: CSVDKGVETQYF; CDR3 DNA: TGCAGCGTTGATAAAGGGGTAGAGACCCAGTACTTC
D gene: .; clone size: few; CDR3 length: 13; V gene: TRBV15; J gene: TRBJ2-7; CDR3 protein: CATSRDLSYEQYF; CDR3 DNA: TGTGCCACCAGCAGAGACTTGTCCTACGAGCAGTACTTC
D gene: .; clone size: .; CDR3 length: 14; V gene: TRBV11-2; J gene: TRBJ2-3; CDR3 protein: CASSWTAGTDTQYF; CDR3 DNA: TGTGCCAGCAGCTGGACAGCGGGCACAGATACGCAGTATTTT
D gene: .; clone size: few; CDR3 length: 15; V gene: TRBV9; J gene: TRBJ2-7; CDR3 protein: CASTLGPDVGYEQYF; CDR3 DNA: TGTGCCAGTACCTTAGGACCCGACGTCGGCTACGAGCAGTACTTC
D gene: TRBD1; clone size: .; CDR3 length: 14; V gene: TRBV7-2; J gene: TRBJ1-4; CDR3 protein: CASSPDREQEKLFF; CDR3 DNA: TGTGCCAGCAGTCCTGACAGGGAACAGGAAAAACTGTTTTTT
D gene: TRBD2; clone size: .; CDR3 length: 13; V gene: TRBV25-1; J gene: TRBJ2-7; CDR3 protein: CASRQDRGDEQYF; CDR3 DNA: TGTGCCAGCAGACAGGACCGGGGGGACGAGCAGTACTTC
D gene: .; clone size: .; CDR3 length: 14; V gene: TRBV7-2; J gene: TRBJ2-7; CDR3 protein: CASRSGGEPYEQYF; CDR3 DNA: TGTGCCAGCAGGAGTGGAGGGGAGCCCTACGAGCAGTACTTC
D gene: .; clone size: .; CDR3 length: 12; V gene: TRBV7-3; J gene: TRBJ2-7; CDR3 protein: CASSLTGAEWHF; CDR3 DNA: TGTGCCAGCAGCTTAACAGGGGCGGAGTGGCACTTC